The sequence of this TCR beta chain was determined in a study of T cells in Graves' hyperthyroidism and ophthalmopathy. Trimming took off 5 bases at V and 7 bases at J, with 18 bases between the two ends. This CDR3 region has 14 residues. The germline V gene encodes CDR1 SGHAT and CDR2 FQNNGV. Clinical symptoms, serum thyroxine and TRAb, thyroid ultrasound and orbital computed tomography together formed the diagnostic basis. Each 10 ml fresh peripheral blood draw supplied the PBMCs. Researchers took RNA transcripts and amplified the TCR beta CDR3 regions from them. First-round RT-PCR with HTBI primers amplified the TCR CDR3 region. MiXCR, applied by TCRdb to the multiplex PCR reads, yields one record per CDR3 protein. In the table there are hundreds of thousands of distinct CDR3 sequences, around a fifth of which are singletons. Study-wide results and limits: Appearing also in blood were most of the thyroid clonotypes expanded above 0.001.

A note on this clonotype: Its antigen is currently unknown.

The chain combines TRBV11-2 with TRBJ2-7, with D tentatively TRBD1 or TRBD2 (5 bases each). Sequencing was carried out using blood. The TCR comes from a woman aged 70-85 years with Graves' ophthalmopathy. CDR3 sequence: CASSLGPGRLEQYF. The DNA of the CDR3 is TGTGCCAGCAGCCTGGGGCCGGGGCGCCTGGAGCAGTACTTC.